This TCR beta chain stems from a study of cytomegalovirus exposure and HLA in healthy donors (dated by TCRdb to the late 2010s). Study-level background: An earlier analysis of 587 of the donors reported under 300 Gb of sequence data and around 120 million unique TCR beta sequences obtained from 150 million to 200 million T cells. The number of donors typed differed by locus, with about 629-630 for A, B, C, DRB1 and DQB1, roughly 520 for DQA1, 600 to 610 for DPA1, and roughly 450 for DPB1. The study aimed to test whether cataloging public T cell receptors could reveal signatures of past pathogen exposure. The study combined high-throughput TCR immunosequencing, statistical association of individual TCRs with disease status, and machine learning to predict cytomegalovirus infection status. Among the approximately 430 genotyped donors, 81% belonged to the genetic ancestry cluster associated with self-reported Caucasian donors. In a later analysis, previously published TCR beta repertoires from 666 donors were re-analyzed and high-resolution HLA genotyping was added so that TCR occurrence patterns could be studied. In a later genetic analysis, genome-wide SNP genotypes for about three fifths of the roughly 670 donors were used, and that subset was treated as a discovery cohort. An early release covering roughly 600 HLA-typed donors comprised about 300 gigabases of sequencing data and around 86 million unique TCR sequences. The later analysis used no new phenotypic data to find candidate immune exposures, relying instead on TCR beta sequences and their occurrence across donors. Among 300 to 500 genotyped donors of the cohort, an average of around 220,000 unique TCR beta nucleotide sequences was sequenced per donor, of which roughly 17% were non-productive. All discovery cohort repertoires had been generated using a single sequencing platform. Using immunosequencing, the study profiled T cell repertoires from about 620 subjects and related those repertoires to cytomegalovirus serostatus. Besides the first cohort of approximately 670 subjects, a separate validation cohort made up of roughly 120 different subjects was used. Four or five DR-DQ haplotypes were handled as single units for association and clustering, since linkage in the cohort was strong. Donor age, sex, ethnicity and CMV serostatus were compiled alongside the repertoire data. HLA typing included class I and class II loci at four-digit resolution. In an earlier analysis of over 550 of the donors, high-throughput TCR beta sequencing was used to judge whether each TCR beta V gene segment behaved as functional or pseudogenic.

The cohort was made up of roughly 670 healthy bone marrow donors. At the time of sampling, every cohort member was nominally healthy, though immune exposures that went unrecorded were likely present. The donor tested CMV seropositive, placing the donor among the roughly 300 seropositive members of the cohort. Every donor gave a peripheral blood sample, and the peripheral blood mononuclear cells from that sample were used for TCR beta sequencing. The Qiagen DNeasy Blood Extraction Kit was used to extract genomic DNA from the blood cell samples. Reading from cysteine to phenylalanine, the CDR3 counts 16 amino acids. Of the read, only the CDR3 DNA is kept; its 48 bases are in frame from base 1. CDR1 is given as MRHNA and CDR2 as SNTAGT, both from the germline V gene. Ends trimmed: V by 5 bases, J by 4 bases; bases unmatched to a gene: 6. The library was made by the immunoSEQ multiplex PCR assay. For the multiplex PCR, a mixture combining 60 forward primers for TCR Vbeta segments and 13 reverse primers for TCR Jbeta segments was used. Amplification of the CDR3 region of rearranged TCR beta genes was performed with a multiplex PCR assay on genomic DNA. On the Illumina HiSeq System, the amplified TCR beta libraries were sequenced as 87-base-pair reads. Under the source paper's analysis protocol: Across the 500 to 850 repertoires, a later analysis counted some 81 million unique TCR beta chains, 9 million to 14 million of which were shared by at least two donors. A nearest-neighbor algorithm error-corrected the raw reads and collapsed the reads into unique sequences, merging closely related sequences to remove PCR and sequencing errors. To assign V, D and J gene segments, CDR3 sequences were aligned to IMGT reference sequences. For a sequence to be retained, a match of at least six nucleotides was required to both a V gene segment and a J gene segment. A rearrangement counted as productive if the CDR3 had no stop codons and remained in frame with V and J, and every other rearrangement counted as non-productive. Following IMGT convention, CDR3 was defined as the stretch from the second conserved V-encoded cysteine to the conserved J-encoded phenylalanine. In an earlier analysis of around 570 of the donors, sequences lacking an unambiguous match to a single V gene segment were excluded. An earlier analysis of a few hundred of the donors called V segments functional above 56.7% productive rearrangements and segregating when the between-donor standard deviation exceeded 5%. A statistical classification framework was built for diagnosing cytomegalovirus status from the catalog of TCR beta chain sequences. V and J gene assignment, in a later analysis, came from comparing TCR nucleotide sequences with IMGT/GENE-DB human TR gene sequences. The TCRdist pipeline was used in a later analysis to assign CDR3 sequences and most-parsimonious VDJ recombination scenarios. A later analysis defined each TCR beta chain by its CDR3 amino acid sequence plus V-gene family, and excluded reads lacking a unique V-gene family. A later analysis removed 592 highly shared, low-generation-probability nucleotide sequences to deal with suspected cross-contamination and a sequencing artifact. In a later analysis, a clonal expansion index was calculated for each public chain from normalized within-repertoire ranks of inferred template counts. In a later analysis, generation probabilities were computed with a VDJ recombination model fitted to out-of-frame rearrangements, and the resulting probabilities were checked against IGoR. In a later analysis, TCR-TCR, TCR-HLA and TCR-CMV co-occurrence was scored with hypergeometric tests, and a repertoire-size bias correction was applied to TCR pairs. False discovery rates were estimated in a later analysis by permuting HLA or CMV assignments 20 times. A later analysis grouped co-occurring TCRs with DBSCAN, adding TCRdist sequence similarity when clustering within HLA-allele-positive subsets. Repertoires with fewer than 30,000 or more than 120,000 public chains were left out of co-occurrence clustering, as were roughly five repertoires with anomalous nucleotide sharing. TCRdb took over this immuneACCESS table, retaining in-frame rearrangements with V and J assigned. Such tables are incomplete; in checked studies, under half of the missing clones stem from an unresolved V gene, and the remainder is unexplained. V and J calls plus clone size are reproduced from that table; the DNA served to infer D and trimming. The sample contains roughly 99,000 clones, roughly three quarters of them found a single time. 3% to 4% of the sample is taken by the ten largest.

In this sample, this clone turned up once. It has no known antigen specificity. Per-base qualities were not stored, and no clone one base away is much larger. The paper as a whole reports these results and caveats: A cluster of highly shared sequence variants was judged likely to represent a technical artifact of the sequencing pipeline. Presence/absence analyses assumed roughly uniform sequencing depth across donors, an assumption that may not hold. The classifier was reported to diagnose cytomegalovirus status with high specificity and sensitivity in both the original and validation cohorts. At a false discovery rate of 0.05, a later analysis linked 16,951 TCR beta sequences to specific HLA alleles. Because counts were too low, approximately 18 rarely observed V segments, including chromosome 9 orphons, were excluded from the earlier analysis of a few hundred of the donors. In a later analysis, HLA-associated TCR beta chains showed more clonal expansion and lower generation probabilities than non-associated chains that were equally common. Some IMGT-functional V segments, including TRBV6-2 and TRBV6-3, could not be told apart with the 87-base-pair reads, so those segments were excluded. In a later genetic analysis, fewer N-insertions in productive TCRs were reported among donors in an Asian-associated ancestry cluster than the 666-donor mean. Correlated functional status among segregating V segments might reflect linkage disequilibrium, but an unknown experimental factor could not be ruled out. While some public TCRs were present in many individuals, most TCR sequences turned up only very rarely across donors. In the study, some 160 TCR beta chains were listed as associated with cytomegalovirus. When HLA alleles, especially DR and DQ, strongly co-occurred, TCR associations were difficult to assign to individual alleles. HLA typing was unavailable for some donors at each locus, so association tests used only the typed subset. Only TCR beta chains were sequenced in this cohort, and the absence of alpha or paired-chain data limited detectable features. An association between a missense DCLRE1C variant and V-gene and J-gene trimming of TCR beta chains was found in a later genetic analysis and replicated in an independent cohort. According to a later analysis, TCR association rates differed among HLA loci, with DRB1 alleles showing the most associated TCRs and HLA-C alleles showing the fewest. In a later analysis, several top co-occurrence clusters were reported to appear linked to parvovirus B19, influenza, CMV and Epstein-Barr virus. In vitro tests confirmed that three of the cytomegalovirus-associated TCR beta chains recognize cytomegalovirus antigens. In an earlier analysis of some 540 of the donors, most TCR beta V segments appeared in productive rearrangements about 87% or about 30% of the time, broadly matching IMGT annotations. In a later analysis, most CMV-associated TCR beta chains were found to appear HLA-restricted, with HLA associations seemingly driven largely by CMV exposure. For the cohort, immune exposure information was limited to CMV serostatus. A further reported finding was that TCR beta sequences accurately predicted the HLA-A and HLA-B alleles for most subjects in the first cohort. The authors suggested that the approach could potentially be extended to other disease states and immunological phenotypes.

This clonotype originated in a male donor in good health and CMV-seropositive. Sequencing was performed on PBMCs. The chain joins TRBV6-4 to TRBJ2-1; 12 central nucleotides agree with TRBD2. This receptor carries the CDR3 CASSPGLAGNYNEQFF. The nucleotide sequence is given as TGTGCCAGCAGTCCCGGACTAGCGGGGAATTACAATGAGCAGTTCTTC.